This T cell receptor beta chain emerged from a study of Graves' ophthalmopathy and Graves' hyperthyroidism. RNA transcripts were the source from which TCR beta CDR3 regions were amplified. First-round RT-PCR used HTBI primers; second-round multiplex PCR followed. MiXCR, run by TCRdb on the multiplex PCR reads, gives a single entry per CDR3 protein. This table has a few hundred thousand distinct CDR3 sequences, 15% appearing once. Notes on the study in general: This model predicted ophthalmopathy progression (sensitivity about 67%, specificity roughly 72%).

Hyperthyroidism was considered stable when no ophthalmopathy appeared within 18 months of follow-up. Hyperthyroidism patients, aged 18 to 65, were newly diagnosed, under 2 months' duration. The diagnosis was founded upon clinical symptoms, serum thyroxine, TRAb, thyroid ultrasound and orbital computed tomography. The V and J ends lost 6 bases and 5 bases respectively, with 12 bases between them. CDR3 length equals 13 residues. Germline CDR1 reads MNHNS; CDR2 reads SASEGT. This clonotype was observed a few times. As yet, its antigen is unknown. This TCR derives from a woman aged 18 to 35 with stable Graves' hyperthyroidism. This sequence joins TRBV6-1 and TRBJ2-3; weak D call: TRBD2 (6 bases). What was sequenced was peripheral blood. CDR3 sequence: CASRSQGGDTQYF. CDR3 coding DNA: TGTGCCAGCAGATCTCAGGGAGGAGATACGCAGTATTTT.